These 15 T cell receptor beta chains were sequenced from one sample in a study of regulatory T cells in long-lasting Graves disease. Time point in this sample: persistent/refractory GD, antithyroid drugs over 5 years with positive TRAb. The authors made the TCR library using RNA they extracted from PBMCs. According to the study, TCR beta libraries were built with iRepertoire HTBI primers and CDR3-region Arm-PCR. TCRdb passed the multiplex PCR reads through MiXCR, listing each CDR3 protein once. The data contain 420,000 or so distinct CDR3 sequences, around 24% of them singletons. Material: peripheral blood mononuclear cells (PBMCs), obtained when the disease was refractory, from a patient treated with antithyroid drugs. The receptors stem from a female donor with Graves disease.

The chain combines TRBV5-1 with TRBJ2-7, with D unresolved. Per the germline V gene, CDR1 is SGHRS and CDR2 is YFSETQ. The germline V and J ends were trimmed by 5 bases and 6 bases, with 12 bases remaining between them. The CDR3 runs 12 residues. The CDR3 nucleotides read TGCGCCAGCAGTCTAAGCTGGGGCGAGCAGTACTTC. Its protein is CASSLSWGEQYF.

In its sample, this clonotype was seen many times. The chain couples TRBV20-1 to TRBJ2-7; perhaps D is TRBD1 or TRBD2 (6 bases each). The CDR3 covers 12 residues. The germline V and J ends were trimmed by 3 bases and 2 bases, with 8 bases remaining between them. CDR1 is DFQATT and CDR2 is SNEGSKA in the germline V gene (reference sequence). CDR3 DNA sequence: TGCAGTGCTAGGAGGGGGGCCTACGAGCAGTACTTC. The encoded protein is CSARRGAYEQYF.

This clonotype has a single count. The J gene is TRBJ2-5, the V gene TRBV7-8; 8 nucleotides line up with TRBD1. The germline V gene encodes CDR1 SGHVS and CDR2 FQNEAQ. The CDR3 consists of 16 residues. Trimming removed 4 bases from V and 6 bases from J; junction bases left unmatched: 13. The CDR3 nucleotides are TGTGCCAGCAGCTCCCCGGACAGGGAGATCCGGAAGACCCAGTACTTC. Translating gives CASSSPDREIRKTQYF.

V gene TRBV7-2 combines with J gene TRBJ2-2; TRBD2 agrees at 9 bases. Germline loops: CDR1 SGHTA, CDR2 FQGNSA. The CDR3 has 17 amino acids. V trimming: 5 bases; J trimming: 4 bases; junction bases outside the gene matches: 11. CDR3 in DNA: TGTGCCAGCAGCCCCGTAATAGCGGGAGCGCCCACCGGGGAGCTGTTTTTT. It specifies CASSPVIAGAPTGELFF.

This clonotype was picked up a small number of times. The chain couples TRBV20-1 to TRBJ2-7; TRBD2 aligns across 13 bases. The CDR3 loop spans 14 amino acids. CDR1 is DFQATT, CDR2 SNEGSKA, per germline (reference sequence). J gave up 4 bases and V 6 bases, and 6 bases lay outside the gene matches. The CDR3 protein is CSAILAGGRYEQYF. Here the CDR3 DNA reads TGCAGTGCCATACTAGCGGGAGGGAGATACGAGCAGTACTTC.

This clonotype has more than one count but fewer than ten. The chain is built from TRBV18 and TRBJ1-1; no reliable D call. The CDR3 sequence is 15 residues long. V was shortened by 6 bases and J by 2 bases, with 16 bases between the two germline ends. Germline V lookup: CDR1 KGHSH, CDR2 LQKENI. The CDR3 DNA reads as TGTGCCAGCTCCCCTAGCGGGAGGGAAAACACTGAAGCTTTCTTT. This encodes CASSPSGRENTEAFF.

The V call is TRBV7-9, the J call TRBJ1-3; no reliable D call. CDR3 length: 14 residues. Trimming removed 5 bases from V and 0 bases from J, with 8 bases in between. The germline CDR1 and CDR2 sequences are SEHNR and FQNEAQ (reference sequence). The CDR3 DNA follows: TGTGCCAGCAGCGTCGGCTTCTCTGGAAACACCATATATTTT. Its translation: CASSVGFSGNTIYF.

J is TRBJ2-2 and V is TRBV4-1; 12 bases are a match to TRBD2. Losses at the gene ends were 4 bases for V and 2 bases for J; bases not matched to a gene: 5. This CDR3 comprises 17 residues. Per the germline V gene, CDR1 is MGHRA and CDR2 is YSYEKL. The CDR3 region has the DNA TGCGCCAGCAGCCCCGCACTAGCGGGAGGAAACACCGGGGAGCTGTTTTTT. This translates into CASSPALAGGNTGELFF.

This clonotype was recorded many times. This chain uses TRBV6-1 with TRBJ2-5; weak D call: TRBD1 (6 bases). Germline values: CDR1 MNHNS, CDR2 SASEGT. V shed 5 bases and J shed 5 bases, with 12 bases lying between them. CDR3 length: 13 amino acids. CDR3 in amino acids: CASSPTGPETQYF. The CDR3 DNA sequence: TGTGCCAGCAGTCCGACAGGACCGGAGACCCAGTACTTC.

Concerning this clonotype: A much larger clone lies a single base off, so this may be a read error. DNA for the CDR3: TGCAGCGTTAGGACAGGGTCCTACGAGCAGTACTTC. Encoded protein: CSVRTGSYEQYF. The chain is built from TRBV29-1 and TRBJ2-7, with TRBD1 matching 8 bases. CDR1 and CDR2 from the germline V gene are SQVTM and ANQGSEA. V shed 5 bases and J 1 base; nucleotides not matched to a gene: 1. There are 12 residues in the CDR3.

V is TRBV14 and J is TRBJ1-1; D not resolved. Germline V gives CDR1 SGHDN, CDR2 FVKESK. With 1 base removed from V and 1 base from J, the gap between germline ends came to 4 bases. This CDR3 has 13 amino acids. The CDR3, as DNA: TGTGCCAGCAGCCAAGTACCGAACACTGAAGCTTTCTTT. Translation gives CASSQVPNTEAFF.

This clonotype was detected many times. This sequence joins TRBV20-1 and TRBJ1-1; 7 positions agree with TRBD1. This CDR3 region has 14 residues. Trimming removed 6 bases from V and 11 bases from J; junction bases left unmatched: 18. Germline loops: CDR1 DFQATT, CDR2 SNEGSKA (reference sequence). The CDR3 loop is CSAIASRGGQWAFF. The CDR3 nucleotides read TGCAGTGCCATAGCAAGTCGAGGGGGCCAATGGGCTTTCTTT.

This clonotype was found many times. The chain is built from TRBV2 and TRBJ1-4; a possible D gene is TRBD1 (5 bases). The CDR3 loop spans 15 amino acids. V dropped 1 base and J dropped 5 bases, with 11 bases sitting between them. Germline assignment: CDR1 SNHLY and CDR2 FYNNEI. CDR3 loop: CASSEGQGRNEKLFF. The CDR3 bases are TGTGCCAGCAGTGAAGGGCAGGGAAGAAATGAAAAACTGTTTTTT.

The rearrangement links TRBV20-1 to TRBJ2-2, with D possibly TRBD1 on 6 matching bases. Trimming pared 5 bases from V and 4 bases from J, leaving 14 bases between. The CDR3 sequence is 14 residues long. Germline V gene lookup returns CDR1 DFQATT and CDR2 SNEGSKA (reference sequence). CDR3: CSAETGRGTGELFF. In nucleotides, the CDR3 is TGCAGTGCTGAAACAGGCAGGGGCACCGGGGAGCTGTTTTTT.

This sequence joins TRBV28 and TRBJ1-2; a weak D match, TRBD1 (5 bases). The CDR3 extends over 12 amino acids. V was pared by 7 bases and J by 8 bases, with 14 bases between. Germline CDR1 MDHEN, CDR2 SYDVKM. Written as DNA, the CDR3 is TGTGCCAGCACCAGGGAGACCGACGGCTACACCTTC. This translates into CASTRETDGYTF.